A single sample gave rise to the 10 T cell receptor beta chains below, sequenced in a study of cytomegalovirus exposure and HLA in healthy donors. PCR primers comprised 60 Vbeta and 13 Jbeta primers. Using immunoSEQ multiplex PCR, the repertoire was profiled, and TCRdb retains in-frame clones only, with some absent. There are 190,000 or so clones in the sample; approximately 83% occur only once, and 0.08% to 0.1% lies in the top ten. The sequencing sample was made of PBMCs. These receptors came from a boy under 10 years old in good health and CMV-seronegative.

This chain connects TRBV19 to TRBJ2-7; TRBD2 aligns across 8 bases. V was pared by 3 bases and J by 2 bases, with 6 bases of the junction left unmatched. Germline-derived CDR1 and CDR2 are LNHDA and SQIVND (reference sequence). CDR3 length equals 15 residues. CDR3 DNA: TGTGCCAGTAGTATGGCGGGGGGTCCTGCCTACGAGCAGTACTTC. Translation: CASSMAGGPAYEQYF.

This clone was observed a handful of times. The CDR3, as DNA: TGCGCCAGCAGCCCGGGGTCCTATAATTCACCCCTCCACTTT. This gives the protein CASSPGSYNSPLHF. V is TRBV23-1 and J is TRBJ1-6; unclear D gene. TRBV23-1 is assigned to the ORF class and has an uncertain function. The ends were cut back, 6 bases at V and 1 base at J, with 7 bases in the middle. The CDR3 is 14 residues long.

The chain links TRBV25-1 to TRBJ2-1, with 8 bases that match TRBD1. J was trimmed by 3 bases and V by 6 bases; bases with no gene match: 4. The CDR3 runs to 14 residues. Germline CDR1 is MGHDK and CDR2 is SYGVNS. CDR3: CASRPQGGYNEQFF. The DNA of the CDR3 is TGTGCCAGCAGGCCACAGGGGGGCTACAATGAGCAGTTCTTC.

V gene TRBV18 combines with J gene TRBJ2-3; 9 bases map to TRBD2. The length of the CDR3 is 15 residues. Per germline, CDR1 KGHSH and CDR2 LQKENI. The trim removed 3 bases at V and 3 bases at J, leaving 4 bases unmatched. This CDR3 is CASSPRGGQTDTQYF. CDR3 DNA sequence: TGTGCCAGCTCACCGCGGGGGGGCCAGACAGATACGCAGTATTTT. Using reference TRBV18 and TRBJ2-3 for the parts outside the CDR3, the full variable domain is NAGVMQNPRHLVRRRGQEARLRCSPMKGHSHVYWYRQLPEEGLKFMVYLQKENIIDESGMPKERFSAEFPKEGPSILRIQQVVRGDSAAYFCASSPRGGQTDTQYFGPGTRLTVL.

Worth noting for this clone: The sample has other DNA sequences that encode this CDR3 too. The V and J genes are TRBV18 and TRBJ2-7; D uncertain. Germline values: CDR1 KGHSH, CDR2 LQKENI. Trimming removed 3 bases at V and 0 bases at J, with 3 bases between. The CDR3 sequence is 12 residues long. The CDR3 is CASSPSSYEQYF. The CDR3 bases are TGTGCCAGCTCACCCAGCTCCTACGAGCAGTACTTC.

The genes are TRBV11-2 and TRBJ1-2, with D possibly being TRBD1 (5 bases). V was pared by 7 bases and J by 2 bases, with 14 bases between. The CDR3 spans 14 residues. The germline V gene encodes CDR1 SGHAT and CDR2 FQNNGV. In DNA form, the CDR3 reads TGTGCCAGCACCCCGGGGGTCTTCAACTATGGCTACACCTTC. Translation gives CASTPGVFNYGYTF.

The CDR3 loop reads CASSPVGDRVGQPQHF. The CDR3 DNA reads as TGTGCCAGCTCACCGGTGGGCGACAGGGTAGGCCAGCCCCAGCATTTT. The chain uses TRBV18 and TRBJ1-5; 7 bases fit TRBD1. V shed 3 bases and J 7 bases; nucleotides not matched to a gene: 12. This CDR3 is 16 amino acids long. Germline V gene lookup returns CDR1 KGHSH and CDR2 LQKENI.

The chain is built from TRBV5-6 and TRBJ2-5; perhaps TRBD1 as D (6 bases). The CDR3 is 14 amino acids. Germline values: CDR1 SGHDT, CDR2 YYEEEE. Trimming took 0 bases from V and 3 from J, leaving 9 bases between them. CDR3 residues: CASSLEGDKETQYF. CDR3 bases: TGTGCCAGCAGCTTGGAAGGGGACAAAGAGACCCAGTACTTC. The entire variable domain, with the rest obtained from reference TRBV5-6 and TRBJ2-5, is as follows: DAGVTQSPTHLIKTRGQQVTLRCSPKSGHDTVSWYQQALGQGPQFIFQYYEEEERQRGNFPDRFSGHQFPNYSSELNVNALLLGDSALYLCASSLEGDKETQYFGPGTRLLVL.

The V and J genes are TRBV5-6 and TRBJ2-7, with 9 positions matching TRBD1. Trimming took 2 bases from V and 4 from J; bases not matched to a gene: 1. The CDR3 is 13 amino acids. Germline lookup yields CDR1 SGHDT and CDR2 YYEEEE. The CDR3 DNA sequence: TGTGCCAGCAGCTTACAGGGGGCTTACGAGCAGTACTTC. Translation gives CASSLQGAYEQYF.

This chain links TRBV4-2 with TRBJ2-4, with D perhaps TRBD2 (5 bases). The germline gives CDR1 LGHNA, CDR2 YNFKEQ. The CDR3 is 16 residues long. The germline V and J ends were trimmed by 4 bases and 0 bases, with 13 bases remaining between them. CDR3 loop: CASSRELRAAKNIQYF. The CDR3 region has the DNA TGTGCCAGCAGCCGAGAACTGCGGGCAGCCAAAAACATTCAGTACTTC.